The entry below describes one T cell receptor beta chain. V shed 1 base and J 6 bases; nucleotides not matched to a gene: 2. CDR1 and CDR2 (germline): GTSNPN, SVGIG (reference sequence). This CDR3 has 13 amino acids. This sample stems from a study of blood T cell repertoires in COVID-19. Study context: Material from acute and convalescent COVID-19 was sourced from the United States, Italy and Spain.

The participants were between roughly 18 and 89 years old and came from roughly 25 US areas. Per the study methods: Estimated nucleated cell counts came from reference gene primer amplification. Sequenced by immunoSEQ multiplex PCR; TCRdb stores in-frame clones only, minus some. That table gives V, J and clone size, and the DNA gave D and trimming. The sample yields over 300,000 clones, around nine tenths seen once. V is TRBV30 and J is TRBJ1-4; 7 bases align to TRBD1. What was sequenced was PBMCs or T cells enriched from blood (not recorded which). The clonotype was recovered from a woman in her 30s with acute COVID-19. In DNA, the CDR3 is TGTGCCTGGAGTGCGGGACAGCATGAAAAACTGTTTTTT. Translating gives CAWSAGQHEKLFF.